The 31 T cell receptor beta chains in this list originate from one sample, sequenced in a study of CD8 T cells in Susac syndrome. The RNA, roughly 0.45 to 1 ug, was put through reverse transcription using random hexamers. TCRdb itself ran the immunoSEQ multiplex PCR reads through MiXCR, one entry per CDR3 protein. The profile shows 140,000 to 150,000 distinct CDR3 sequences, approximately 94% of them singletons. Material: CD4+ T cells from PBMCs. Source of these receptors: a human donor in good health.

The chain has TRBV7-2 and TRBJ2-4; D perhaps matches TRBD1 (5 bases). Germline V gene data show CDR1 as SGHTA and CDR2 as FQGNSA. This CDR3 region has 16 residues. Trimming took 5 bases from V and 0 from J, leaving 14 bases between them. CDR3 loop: CASSKQATVAKNIQYF. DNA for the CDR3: TGTGCCAGCAGCAAACAGGCAACTGTAGCCAAAAACATTCAGTACTTC.

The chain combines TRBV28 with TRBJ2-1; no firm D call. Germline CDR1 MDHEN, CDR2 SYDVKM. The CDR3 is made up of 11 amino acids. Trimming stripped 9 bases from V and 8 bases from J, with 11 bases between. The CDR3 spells CASHGWDEQFF. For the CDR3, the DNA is TGTGCCAGTCACGGGTGGGATGAGCAGTTCTTC.

The CDR3 DNA is TGTGCCAGCAGTGAAGAAGCGGGAGGAGGGGTTACGCAGTATTTT. It codes for CASSEEAGGGVTQYF. V usage is TRBV2 and J usage is TRBJ2-3; the match to TRBD2 covers 9 bases. Germline trimming cut 1 base from V and 8 bases from J; bases unmatched to any gene: 7. Germline V gene sequence: CDR1 SNHLY, CDR2 FYNNEI. The CDR3 has 15 residues. The entire variable domain, with the rest obtained from reference TRBV2 and TRBJ2-3, is as follows: EPEVTQTPSHQVTQMGQEVILRCVPISNHLYFYWYRQILGQKVEFLVSFYNNEISEKSEIFDDQFSVERPDGSNFTLKIRSTKLEDSAMYFCASSEEAGGGVTQYFGPGTRLTVL.

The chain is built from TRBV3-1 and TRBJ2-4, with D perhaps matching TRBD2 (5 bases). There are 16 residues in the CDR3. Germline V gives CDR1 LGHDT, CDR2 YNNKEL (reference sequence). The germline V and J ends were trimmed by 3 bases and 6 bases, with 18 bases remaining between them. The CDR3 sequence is CASSHTIREPLNIQYF. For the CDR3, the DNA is TGTGCCAGCAGCCACACGATCCGGGAACCACTAAACATTCAGTACTTC.

Here the CDR3 DNA reads TGTGCCAGCAGCTTGAGGGGCAGCAATCAGCCCCAGCATTTT. This encodes CASSLRGSNQPQHF. The chain joins TRBV7-2 to TRBJ1-5; perhaps TRBD1 as D (5 bases). The V gene lost 3 bases and the J gene lost 1 base, with 7 bases spanning the gap. CDR1 is SGHTA, CDR2 FQGNSA, per germline. CDR3 length: 14 amino acids.

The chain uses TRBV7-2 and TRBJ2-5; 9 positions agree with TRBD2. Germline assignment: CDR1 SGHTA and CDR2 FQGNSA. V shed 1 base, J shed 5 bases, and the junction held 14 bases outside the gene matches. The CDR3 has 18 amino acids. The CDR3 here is CASSLGRRASGIWETQYF. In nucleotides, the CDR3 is TGTGCCAGCAGCTTAGGGCGGCGGGCTAGCGGGATTTGGGAGACCCAGTACTTC.

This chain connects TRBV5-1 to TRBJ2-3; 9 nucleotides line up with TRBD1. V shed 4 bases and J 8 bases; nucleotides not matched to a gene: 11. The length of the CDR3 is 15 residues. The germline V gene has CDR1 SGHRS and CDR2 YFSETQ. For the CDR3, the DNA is TGCGCCAGCAGCGGAACAGGGGGCATATCAAGTACGCAGTATTTT. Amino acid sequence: CASSGTGGISSTQYF.

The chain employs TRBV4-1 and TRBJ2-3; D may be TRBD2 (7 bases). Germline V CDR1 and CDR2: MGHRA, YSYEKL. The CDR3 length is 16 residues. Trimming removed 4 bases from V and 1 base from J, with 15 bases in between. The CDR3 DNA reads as TGCGCCAGCAGCCCCACGGCGGGGGCGGGCACAGATACGCAGTATTTT. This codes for CASSPTAGAGTDTQYF.

The CDR3 sequence is CASSASRGFYNEQFF. CDR3 nucleotide sequence: TGTGCCAGCAGTGCCTCCAGGGGTTTCTACAATGAGCAGTTCTTC. This rearrangement joins TRBV2 to TRBJ2-1, with D maybe TRBD1 (6 bases). V lost 4 bases and J lost 3, with 13 bases in between. The CDR3 sequence is 15 residues long. Germline V CDR1 and CDR2: SNHLY, FYNNEI.

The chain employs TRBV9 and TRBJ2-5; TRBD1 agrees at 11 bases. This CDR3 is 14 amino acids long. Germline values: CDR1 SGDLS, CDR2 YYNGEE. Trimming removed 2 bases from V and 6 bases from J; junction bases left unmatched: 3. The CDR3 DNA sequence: TGTGCCAGCAGCGTCGGGACAGGGGGTAAGACCCAGTACTTC. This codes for CASSVGTGGKTQYF. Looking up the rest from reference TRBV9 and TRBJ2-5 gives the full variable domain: DSGVTQTPKHLITATGQRVTLRCSPRSGDLSVYWYQQSLDQGLQFLIQYYNGEERAKGNILERFSAQQFPDLHSELNLSSLELGDSALYFCASSVGTGGKTQYFGPGTRLLVL.

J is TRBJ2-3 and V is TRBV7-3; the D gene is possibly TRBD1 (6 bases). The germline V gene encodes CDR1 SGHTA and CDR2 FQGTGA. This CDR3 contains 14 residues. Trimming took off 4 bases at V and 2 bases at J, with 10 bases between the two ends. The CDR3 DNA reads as TGTGCCAGCAGCTCACAGGGTTTCACAGATACGCAGTATTTT. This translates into CASSSQGFTDTQYF.

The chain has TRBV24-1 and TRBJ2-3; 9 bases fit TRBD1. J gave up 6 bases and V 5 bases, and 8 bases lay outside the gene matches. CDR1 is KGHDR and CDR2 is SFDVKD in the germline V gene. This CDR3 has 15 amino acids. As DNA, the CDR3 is TGTGCCACCAGTGGTGAGGGACAGGGTAGGGATACGCAGTATTTT. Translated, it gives CATSGEGQGRDTQYF.

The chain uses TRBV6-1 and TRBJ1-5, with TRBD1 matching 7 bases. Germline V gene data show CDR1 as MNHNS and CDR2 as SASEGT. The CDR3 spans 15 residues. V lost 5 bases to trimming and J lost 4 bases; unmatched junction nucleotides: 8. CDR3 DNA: TGTGCCAGCAGTCTCCCAGGGGGAAAGAATCAGCCCCAGCATTTT. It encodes CASSLPGGKNQPQHF.

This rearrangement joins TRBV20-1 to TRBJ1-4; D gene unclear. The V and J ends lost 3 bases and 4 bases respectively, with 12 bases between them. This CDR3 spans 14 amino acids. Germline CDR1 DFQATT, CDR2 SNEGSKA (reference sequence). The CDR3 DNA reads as TGCAGTGCTAGGGGTCCCTGGGGTAATGAAAAACTGTTTTTT. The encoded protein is CSARGPWGNEKLFF.

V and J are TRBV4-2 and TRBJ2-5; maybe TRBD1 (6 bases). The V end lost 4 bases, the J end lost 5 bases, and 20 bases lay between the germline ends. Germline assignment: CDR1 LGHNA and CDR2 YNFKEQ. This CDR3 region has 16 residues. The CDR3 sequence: CASSRTEGPTGETQYF. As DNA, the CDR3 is TGTGCCAGCAGCCGGACCGAAGGCCCTACAGGGGAGACCCAGTACTTC.

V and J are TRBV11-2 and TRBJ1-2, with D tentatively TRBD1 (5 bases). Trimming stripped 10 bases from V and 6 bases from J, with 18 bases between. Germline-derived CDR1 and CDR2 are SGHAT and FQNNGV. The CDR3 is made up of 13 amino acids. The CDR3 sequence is CATSLEGLDGYTF. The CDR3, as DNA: TGTGCCACCTCGTTGGAGGGGTTAGATGGCTACACCTTC.

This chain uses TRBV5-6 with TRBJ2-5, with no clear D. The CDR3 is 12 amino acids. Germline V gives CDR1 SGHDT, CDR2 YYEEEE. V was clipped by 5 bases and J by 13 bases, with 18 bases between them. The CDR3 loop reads CASSSGGMTRYF. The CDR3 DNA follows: TGTGCCAGCAGTTCCGGTGGCATGACAAGGTACTTC.

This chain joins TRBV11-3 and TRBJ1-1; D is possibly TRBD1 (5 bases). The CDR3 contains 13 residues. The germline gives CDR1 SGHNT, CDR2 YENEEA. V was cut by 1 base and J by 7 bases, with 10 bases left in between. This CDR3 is CASSLAGLNEAFF. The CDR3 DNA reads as TGTGCCAGCAGCTTAGCAGGGCTCAATGAAGCTTTCTTT.

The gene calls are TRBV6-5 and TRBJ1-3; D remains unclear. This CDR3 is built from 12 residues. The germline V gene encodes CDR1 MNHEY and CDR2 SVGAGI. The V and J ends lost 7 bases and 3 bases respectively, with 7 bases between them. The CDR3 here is CASMEVGNTIYF. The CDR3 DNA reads TGTGCCAGCATGGAGGTTGGAAACACCATATATTTT.

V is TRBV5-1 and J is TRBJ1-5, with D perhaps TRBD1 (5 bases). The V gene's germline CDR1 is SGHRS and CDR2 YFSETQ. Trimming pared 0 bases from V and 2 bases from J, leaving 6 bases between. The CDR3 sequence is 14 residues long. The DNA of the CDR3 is TGCGCCAGCAGCTTGGGAGGGGGCAATCAGCCCCAGCATTTT. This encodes CASSLGGGNQPQHF.

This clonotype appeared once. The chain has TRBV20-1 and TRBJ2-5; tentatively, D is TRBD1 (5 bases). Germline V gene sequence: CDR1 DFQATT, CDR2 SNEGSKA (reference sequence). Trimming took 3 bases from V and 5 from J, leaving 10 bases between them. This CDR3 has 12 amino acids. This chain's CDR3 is CSASSPGETQYF. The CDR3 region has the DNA TGCAGTGCTAGTTCGCCAGGGGAGACCCAGTACTTC.

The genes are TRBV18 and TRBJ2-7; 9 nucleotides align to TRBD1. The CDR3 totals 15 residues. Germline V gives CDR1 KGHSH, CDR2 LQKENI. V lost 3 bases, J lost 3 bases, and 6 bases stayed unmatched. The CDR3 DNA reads TGTGCCAGCTCACCCAGGACAGGGGAAAACTACGAGCAGTACTTC. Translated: CASSPRTGENYEQYF.

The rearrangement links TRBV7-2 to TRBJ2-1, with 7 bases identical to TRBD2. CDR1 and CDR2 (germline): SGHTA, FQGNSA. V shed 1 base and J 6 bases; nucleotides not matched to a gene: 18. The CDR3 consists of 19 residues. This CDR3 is CASSLDRTRWSRGSNEQFF. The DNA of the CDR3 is TGTGCCAGCAGCTTAGACCGGACTAGATGGTCTCGGGGTTCCAATGAGCAGTTCTTC.

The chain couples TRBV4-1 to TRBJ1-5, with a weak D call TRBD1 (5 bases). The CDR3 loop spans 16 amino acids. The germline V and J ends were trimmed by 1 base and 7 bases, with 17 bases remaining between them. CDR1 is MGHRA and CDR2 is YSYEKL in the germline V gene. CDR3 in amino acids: CASSQGLLGGSQPQHF. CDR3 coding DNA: TGCGCCAGCAGCCAAGGCCTACTTGGGGGGAGCCAGCCCCAGCATTTT.

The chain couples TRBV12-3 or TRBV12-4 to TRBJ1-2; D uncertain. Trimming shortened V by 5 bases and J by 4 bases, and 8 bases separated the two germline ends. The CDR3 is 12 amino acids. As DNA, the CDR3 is TGTGCCAGCAGTGGGGAGCCCTATGGCTACACCTTC. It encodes CASSGEPYGYTF.

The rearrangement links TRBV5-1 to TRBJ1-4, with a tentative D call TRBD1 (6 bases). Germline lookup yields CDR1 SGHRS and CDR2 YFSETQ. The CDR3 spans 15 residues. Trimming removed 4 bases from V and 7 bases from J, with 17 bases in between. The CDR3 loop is CASSGTQGRGEKLFF. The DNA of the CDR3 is TGCGCCAGCAGCGGGACACAGGGTAGAGGTGAAAAACTGTTTTTT.

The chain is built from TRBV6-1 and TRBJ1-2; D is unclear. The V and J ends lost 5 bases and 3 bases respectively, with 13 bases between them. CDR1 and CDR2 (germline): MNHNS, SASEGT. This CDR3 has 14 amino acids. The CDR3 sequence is CASSRTYWDYGYTF. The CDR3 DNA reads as TGTGCCAGCAGTCGGACGTATTGGGACTATGGCTACACCTTC.

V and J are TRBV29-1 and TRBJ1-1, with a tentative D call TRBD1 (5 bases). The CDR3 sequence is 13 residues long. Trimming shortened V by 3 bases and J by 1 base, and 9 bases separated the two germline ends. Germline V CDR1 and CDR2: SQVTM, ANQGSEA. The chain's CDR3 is CSVDRGRNTEAFF. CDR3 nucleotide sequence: TGCAGCGTTGATAGGGGCAGGAACACTGAAGCTTTCTTT.

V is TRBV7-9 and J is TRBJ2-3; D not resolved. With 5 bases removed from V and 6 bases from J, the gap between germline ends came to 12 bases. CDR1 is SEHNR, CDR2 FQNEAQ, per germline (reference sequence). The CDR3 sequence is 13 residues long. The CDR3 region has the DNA TGTGCCAGCAGCGCATTGGCTTGGGATACGCAGTATTTT. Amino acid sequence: CASSALAWDTQYF. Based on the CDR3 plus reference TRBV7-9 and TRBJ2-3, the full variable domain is DTGVSQNPRHKITKRGQNVTFRCDPISEHNRLYWYRQTLGQGPEFLTYFQNEAQLEKSRLLSDRFSAERPKGSFSTLEIQRTEQGDSAMYLCASSALAWDTQYFGPGTRLTVL.

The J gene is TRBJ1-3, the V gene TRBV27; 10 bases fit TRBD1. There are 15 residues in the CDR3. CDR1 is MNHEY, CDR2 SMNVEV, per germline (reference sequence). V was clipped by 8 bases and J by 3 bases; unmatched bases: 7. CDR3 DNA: TGTGCCAGCCACCCGACAGGGGGCCGTGGAAACACCATATATTTT. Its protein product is CASHPTGGRGNTIYF.

The DNA of the CDR3 is TGTGCCAGCAGTGATCAGCGGGAGGGCCCTAAAGAGACCCAGTACTTC. This gives the protein CASSDQREGPKETQYF. J is TRBJ2-5 and V is TRBV6-1; TRBD2 agrees at 10 bases. Looked up from germline, CDR1 is MNHNS and CDR2 is SASEGT. CDR3 length: 16 amino acids. The V segment lost 3 bases and the J segment 3 bases; nucleotides outside the gene matches: 7.